This TCR beta chain was sequenced during a study of T cells after posttransplantation cyclophosphamide. Assay used: immunoSEQ multiplex PCR; TCRdb lists only in-frame clones, some missing. There are 20,000 to 25,000 clones in the sample; under 85% occur only once, and 0.65% to 0.75% lies in the top ten. V was clipped by 2 bases and J by 5 bases, with 7 bases between them. The CDR3 extends over 13 amino acids. Germline V gene sequence: CDR1 SEHNR, CDR2 FQNEAQ (reference sequence). This sequence joins TRBV7-9 and TRBJ1-5, with unresolved D. Sequenced: memory CD4+ T cells sorted from PBMCs. This clonotype originated in a woman aged 55-69 years in good health, CMV-negative, and a related stem cell transplant donor. The CDR3 spells CASSLSGDQPQHF. CDR3 nucleotides: TGTGCCAGCAGCTTATCGGGTGATCAGCCCCAGCATTTT.